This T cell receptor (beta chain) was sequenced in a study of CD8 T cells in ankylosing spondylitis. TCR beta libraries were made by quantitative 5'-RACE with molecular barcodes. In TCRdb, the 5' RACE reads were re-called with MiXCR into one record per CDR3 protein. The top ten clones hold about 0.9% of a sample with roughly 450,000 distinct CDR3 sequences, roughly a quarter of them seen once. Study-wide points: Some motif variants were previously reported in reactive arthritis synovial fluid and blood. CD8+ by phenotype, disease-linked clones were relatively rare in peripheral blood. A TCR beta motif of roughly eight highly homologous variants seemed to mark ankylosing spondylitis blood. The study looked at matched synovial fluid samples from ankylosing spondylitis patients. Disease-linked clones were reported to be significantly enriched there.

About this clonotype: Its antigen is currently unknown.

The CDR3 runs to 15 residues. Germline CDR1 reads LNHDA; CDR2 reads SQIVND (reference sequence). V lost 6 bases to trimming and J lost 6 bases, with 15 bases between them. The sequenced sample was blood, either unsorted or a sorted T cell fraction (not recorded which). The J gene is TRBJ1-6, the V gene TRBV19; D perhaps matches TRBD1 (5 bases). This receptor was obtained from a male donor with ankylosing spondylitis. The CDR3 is CASRNGQGRNSPLHF. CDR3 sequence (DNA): TGTGCCAGTAGGAACGGACAAGGCCGTAATTCACCCCTCCACTTT. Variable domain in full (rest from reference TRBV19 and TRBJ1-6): DGGITQSPKYLFRKEGQNVTLSCEQNLNHDAMYWYRQDPGQGLRLIYYSQIVNDFQKGDIAEGYSVSREKKESFPLTVTSAQKNPTAFYLCASRNGQGRNSPLHFGNGTRLTVT.